This T cell receptor (beta chain) was recovered during a study of T cells in Graves' hyperthyroidism and ophthalmopathy. CDR3 length equals 15 residues. The germline CDR1 and CDR2 sequences are ENHRY and SYGVKD. V shed 4 bases, J shed 0 bases, and the junction held 1 base outside the gene matches. Template material for amplifying TCR beta CDR3 regions consisted of RNA transcripts. With the HTBI primer set, the TCR CDR3 went through a first round of RT-PCR. TCRdb re-analysed the multiplex PCR reads in MiXCR, keeping a single row per CDR3 protein. The data contain 600,000 or so distinct CDR3 sequences, around 45% of them singletons.

The chain carries TRBV10-3 and TRBJ1-3, with 9 bases lining up with TRBD1. The receptor comes from a woman under 30 with Graves' hyperthyroidism. The specimen sequenced was peripheral blood or thyroid tissue (not recorded which). CDR3 coding DNA: TGTGCCATCAGTGGGGACAGGGCCTCTGGAAACACCATATATTTT. It specifies CAISGDRASGNTIYF.